This TCR beta chain was recorded in a study of T cell repertoires in cytomegalovirus infection (dated by TCRdb to between 2019 and 2020). About the study as a whole: The peptide stimulations were aimed at well-studied HLA-B-restricted epitopes as well as recently identified HLA-C-restricted CMV epitopes, whose presentation resists viral immunomodulation. The HLA type of each donor mattered for the analysis, because public TCR beta signatures pointed to carriage of CMV infection along with the matching HLA type.

As regards this clonotype: The antigen this receptor binds is unknown. Base qualities are not provided; no much larger clone lies one nucleotide away.

Sequencing was carried out with an Illumina HiSeq 1500. In-frame beta chains were kept once TCRdb had trimmed the public reads at Q25 with fastp and called clones with MiXCR. Entries that share a CDR3 protein sequence are merged under the most common genes and DNA. The sample contains around 500,000 distinct CDR3 sequences, under 55% of them found a single time. About 41% of the sample is in the top ten clones. From V the trimming removes 4 bases and from J it removes 4 bases, while the gene matches leave 11 bases of the junction unaccounted for. The CDR3 contains 16 residues, cysteine and phenylalanine counted. The only DNA kept is the CDR3, 48 bases in frame from the first base. The germline V gene (reference sequence) provides CDR1 DFQATT and CDR2 SNEGSKA. Taken with the paper, the label for treatment or condition translates to: in vitro stimulation with specific CMV peptide epitopes to enrich CMV-specific T cells.

Beyond this particular receptor, the publication reports: The ex vivo response was dominated by HLA-C-restricted CMV-specific TCR beta clonotypes, which also provided the single most frequent clonotype in two of eight donors. Cumulative frequency of public TCR beta family members discriminated carriers of CMV infection plus the relevant HLA type in this cohort and an independent 352-donor cohort.

This sequence uses TRBV20-1 and TRBJ2-2, with 8 junctional bases fitting TRBD1. The sequence derives from a human donor in good health (CMV status not recorded). Some clones in this sample may be carry-over from other donors' samples. This specimen was cultured PBMCs, taken from culture after CMV antigen stimulation. The bases read TGCAGTGCTAAAAGGACAGGGCTAATGGGCACCGGGGAGCTGTTTTTT. It specifies CSAKRTGLMGTGELFF.